Sequencing of this T cell receptor (beta chain) was carried out in a study of blood T cell repertoires in COVID-19. Whole-study context: Sample material is recorded as cDNA or gDNA derived from T cells, B-cell-depleted T cells, or PBMCs.

Germline V gives CDR1 ENHRY, CDR2 SYGVKD. The CDR3 spans 13 residues. J was trimmed by 6 bases and V by 6 bases; bases with no gene match: 7. Measured with immunoSEQ multiplex PCR; TCRdb has only the in-frame clones, and not every one. The sample consists of fewer than 400,000 clones, roughly 89% of them appearing once. Cohort 3 donors were reported recovered after two negative PCRs, clearance, or symptom resolution. This receptor was obtained from a woman aged 50 to 65 who had recovered from COVID-19. V gene TRBV10-3 combines with J gene TRBJ1-1; 7 bases are a match to TRBD1. The source material was PBMCs or T cells enriched from blood (not recorded which). The CDR3 loop reads CAISRQGGSEAFF. As DNA, the CDR3 is TGTGCCATCAGCCGACAGGGCGGGTCTGAAGCTTTCTTT.